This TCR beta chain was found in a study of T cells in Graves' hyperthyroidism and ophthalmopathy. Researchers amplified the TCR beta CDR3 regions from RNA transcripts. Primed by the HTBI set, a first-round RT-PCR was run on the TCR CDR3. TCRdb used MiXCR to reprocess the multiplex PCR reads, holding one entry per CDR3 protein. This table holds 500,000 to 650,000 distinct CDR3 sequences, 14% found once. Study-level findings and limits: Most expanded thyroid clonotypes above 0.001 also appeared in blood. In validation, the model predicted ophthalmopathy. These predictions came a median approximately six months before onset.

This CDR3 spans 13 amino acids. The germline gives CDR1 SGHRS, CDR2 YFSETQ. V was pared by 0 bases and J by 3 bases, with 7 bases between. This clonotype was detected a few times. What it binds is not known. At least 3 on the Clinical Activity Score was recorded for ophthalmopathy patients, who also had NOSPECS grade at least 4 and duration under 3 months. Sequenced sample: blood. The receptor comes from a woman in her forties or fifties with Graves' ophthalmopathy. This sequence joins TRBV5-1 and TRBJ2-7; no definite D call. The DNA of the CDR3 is TGCGCCAGCAGCTTGGCTGGCCTCTACGAGCAGTACTTC. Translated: CASSLAGLYEQYF.